These 3 T cell receptor beta chains share one sample of origin, sequenced in a study of quantifying T cell responses using KT2 cells. Whole-study context: cDNA was made from DNase-treated RNA using alpha and beta constant primers.

A single-stranded UMI oligo with SP2 sequence was ligated to cDNA 3' ends. The first PCR ran around 4 cycles with an equimolar RC1.1 and RC1.2 beta primer mix. TCRdb re-called the UMI-ligation and nested PCR reads through MiXCR, storing one row per CDR3 protein. The data hold 30,000 or so distinct CDR3 sequences, with about 7.1% observed a single time. The specimen sequenced was PBMCs spiked with cells of the T cell clone KT2. The receptors originated from a human donor.

This clonotype was picked up a small number of times. CDR3 in amino acids: CASSLVQVSDNSPLHF. The CDR3 DNA is TGTGCCAGCAGCTTGGTACAGGTCTCGGATAATTCACCCCTCCACTTT. This chain links TRBV5-6 with TRBJ1-6; possibly TRBD1 for D (5 bases). V dropped 0 bases and J dropped 5 bases, with 12 bases sitting between them. This CDR3 is 16 amino acids long. The germline gives CDR1 SGHDT, CDR2 YYEEEE.

This clonotype was detected ten times or more. The J gene is TRBJ1-2, the V gene TRBV29-1; 8 bases agree with TRBD1. V shed 5 bases and J 4 bases; nucleotides not matched to a gene: 6. Germline CDR1 is SQVTM and CDR2 is ANQGSEA. This CDR3 has 13 residues. The CDR3 region is CSVKGRGPYGYTF. In nucleotides, the CDR3 is TGCAGCGTTAAGGGCAGGGGGCCCTATGGCTACACCTTC.

This sequence joins TRBV29-1 and TRBJ1-2; possibly TRBD1 for D (6 bases). In germline, CDR1 is SQVTM, CDR2 ANQGSEA. This CDR3 comprises 13 residues. Trimming removed 2 bases at V and 4 bases at J, with 11 bases between. CDR3 DNA: TGCAGCGTTGAACGGGGGGCCCTCTATGGCTACACCTTC. Its translation is CSVERGALYGYTF.